This TCR beta chain appears in the sequencing data of a study of blood T cell repertoires in COVID-19. Study-level information: Material from acute and convalescent COVID-19 was sourced from the United States, Italy and Spain. T cells, B-cell-depleted T cells, or PBMCs supplied cDNA or gDNA.

This clone was picked up one time. As handled by the study authors: Amplification of reference gene primers was used by the study to estimate nucleated cell counts. Sequenced by immunoSEQ multiplex PCR; TCRdb stores in-frame clones only, minus some. V and J calls and clone size are as listed in that table; D and trimming were resolved from the DNA. The data contain 100,000 to 150,000 clones, roughly 84% of them singletons. The germline V and J ends were trimmed by 1 base and 5 bases, with 15 bases remaining between them. The CDR3 length is 16 residues. Germline-derived CDR1 and CDR2 are MNHEY and SMNVEV (reference sequence).

This rearrangement joins TRBV27 to TRBJ2-1; D possibly corresponds to TRBD1 (5 bases). This TCR was recovered from a man between 60 and 75 years old with acute or convalescent COVID-19. Input material: peripheral blood. The DNA of the CDR3 is TGTGCCAGCAGTTTATGGGCAGGGAAGGGTGACAATGAGCAGTTCTTC. This translates into CASSLWAGKGDNEQFF.